Each of the 25 T cell receptor beta chains below was sequenced from the same sample in a study of blood T cell repertoires in COVID-19. Generated by immunoSEQ multiplex PCR, the TCRdb table keeps only in-frame clones and is missing some. The top ten hold more than 8% of the sample, which has 150,000 to 200,000 clones, 70% to 90% seen once. The specimen sequenced was peripheral blood. Receptors originate from a woman of 80 years or more with acute or convalescent COVID-19.

This clone is a singleton in its sample. The chain employs TRBV24-1 and TRBJ2-1, with 12 bases fitting TRBD2. The germline V gene has CDR1 KGHDR and CDR2 SFDVKD. The CDR3 is 14 amino acids. Unmatched junction bases numbered 0, after V lost 5 bases and J lost 5 bases. DNA of the CDR3: TGTGCCACCAGTGCTAGCGGGGGGGACAATGAGCAGTTCTTC. Translating it yields CATSASGGDNEQFF.

This clone was seen only once. The chain joins TRBV21-1 to TRBJ2-7; the tabulated D call, TRBD1, remains unverified against the DNA. TRBV21-1 is designated a pseudogene. This CDR3 is 15 amino acids long. The CDR3 loop is CASSKEVQPRYEQYF. The CDR3 DNA reads TGTGCCAGCAGCAAAGAGGTACAGCCCCGCTACGAGCAGTACTTC.

V usage is TRBV3-1 (or the pseudogene TRBV3-2) and J usage is TRBJ2-5; 9 nucleotides match TRBD1. Looked up from germline, CDR1 is LGHDT and CDR2 is YNNKEL (reference sequence). The V and J ends lost 2 bases and 5 bases, in that order; junction bases with no gene match: 6. This CDR3 is built from 15 residues. The chain's CDR3 is CASSQPTGGIETQYF. The CDR3 coding sequence is TGTGCCAGCAGCCAACCAACAGGGGGCATCGAGACCCAGTACTTC.

A word on this clone: One end of the junction is discordant with germline, which a read error may explain. The chain's CDR3 is CASSLDPRVNPEAFF. DNA for the CDR3: TGTGCCAGCAGCTTAGATCCCAGGGTGAACCCTGAAGCTTTCTTT. The V gene is TRBV7-9, the J gene TRBJ1-1; D is possibly TRBD1 (5 bases). CDR3 length equals 15 residues. Germline loops: CDR1 SEHNR, CDR2 FQNEAQ (reference sequence).

J is TRBJ1-5 and V is TRBV10-3, with D possibly being TRBD1 (5 bases). The germline V and J ends were trimmed by 5 bases and 0 bases, with 5 bases remaining between them. The CDR3 covers 13 residues. Per the germline V gene, CDR1 is ENHRY and CDR2 is SYGVKD. CDR3 sequence reads: CAISQGSNQPQHF. DNA of the CDR3: TGTGCCATCAGTCAGGGTAGCAATCAGCCCCAGCATTTT.

J is TRBJ1-2 and V is TRBV5-1, with TRBD1 as a possible D gene (6 bases). Germline V gene lookup returns CDR1 SGHRS and CDR2 YFSETQ. This CDR3 is built from 14 residues. V gave up 4 bases and J gave up 2 bases, with 12 bases separating them. The DNA of the CDR3 is TGCGCCAGCAGCCACGGGACACCGAACTATGGCTACACCTTC. Translated, it gives CASSHGTPNYGYTF.

This rearrangement joins TRBV6-6 to TRBJ2-7, with TRBD2 as a possible D gene (5 bases). Germline CDR1 reads MNHNY; CDR2 reads SVGAGI (reference sequence). Trimming cost V 6 bases and J 6 bases, with 15 bases left between them. The CDR3 loop spans 13 amino acids. The CDR3 bases are TGTGCCAGCAGCCCCGGAGGCCGAGTCGAGCAGTACTTC. Translated, it gives CASSPGGRVEQYF.

V gene TRBV30 combines with J gene TRBJ1-3; 7 bases agree with TRBD1. The CDR3 is 13 amino acids. V shed 4 bases and J 2 bases; nucleotides not matched to a gene: 2. From germline, CDR1 is GTSNPN and CDR2 SVGIG (reference sequence). The CDR3 reads CAWNRGAGNTIYF. Here the CDR3 DNA reads TGTGCCTGGAACAGGGGAGCTGGAAACACCATATATTTT.

The chain recombines TRBV5-1 with TRBJ2-3; 7 bases fit TRBD2. The CDR3 has 14 amino acids. Germline CDR1 and CDR2: SGHRS and YFSETQ. Trimming at V came to 0 bases and at J to 5 bases, leaving 3 bases not matched to a gene. The CDR3 region has the DNA TGCGCCAGCAGCTTGGGGGCGGGAGTAGATACGCAGTATTTT. Its translation: CASSLGAGVDTQYF.

The chain recombines TRBV5-4 with TRBJ1-1, with 7 positions matching TRBD1. V shed 4 bases and J 0 bases; nucleotides not matched to a gene: 6. This CDR3 region has 15 residues. In germline, CDR1 is SGHNT, CDR2 YYREEE (reference sequence). CDR3 amino acids: CASSQGTDLNTEAFF. In DNA, the CDR3 is TGTGCCAGCAGCCAGGGGACAGACCTGAACACTGAAGCTTTCTTT.

The chain carries TRBV6-5 and TRBJ1-5; D is perhaps TRBD1 (5 bases). From germline, CDR1 is MNHEY and CDR2 SVGAGI. The length of the CDR3 is 15 residues. Trimming shortened V by 4 bases and J by 3 bases, and 13 bases separated the two germline ends. This CDR3 reads CASSWTRADNQPQHF. CDR3 nucleotide sequence: TGTGCCAGCAGTTGGACACGGGCGGACAATCAGCCCCAGCATTTT.

The chain combines TRBV18 with TRBJ2-1; D may be TRBD1 (6 bases). Germline CDR1 reads KGHSH; CDR2 reads LQKENI. The CDR3 runs 16 residues. V was cut by 4 bases and J by 2 bases, with 15 bases left in between. DNA for the CDR3: TGTGCCAGCTCACGAGCCACAGGGATCACCTACAATGAGCAGTTCTTC. Amino acid sequence: CASSRATGITYNEQFF. The variable domain in full, with the rest retrieved from reference TRBV18 and TRBJ2-1, is NAGVMQNPRHLVRRRGQEARLRCSPMKGHSHVYWYRQLPEEGLKFMVYLQKENIIDESGMPKERFSAEFPKEGPSILRIQQVVRGDSAAYFCASSRATGITYNEQFFGPGTRLTVL.

This clone was recorded a few times. The rearrangement uses TRBV5-6 and TRBJ2-7, with TRBD1 matching 9 bases. The germline V gene encodes CDR1 SGHDT and CDR2 YYEEEE. The junction had 10 bases not matched to a gene; V was cut back by 0 bases and J by 3 bases. The CDR3 is made up of 17 amino acids. The CDR3 coding sequence is TGTGCCAGCAGCTTGGCCGCGGACAGGGGAATTGGCTACGAGCAGTACTTC. Translating it yields CASSLAADRGIGYEQYF.

The CDR3: CASSARSIQETQYF. The CDR3 bases are TGTGCCAGCAGTGCGAGGTCCATCCAAGAGACCCAGTACTTC. The rearrangement links TRBV2 to TRBJ2-5; D is undetermined. Trimming stripped 4 bases from V and 1 base from J, with 10 bases between. Per germline, CDR1 SNHLY and CDR2 FYNNEI. The CDR3 is 14 residues long.

The chain combines TRBV12-2 with TRBJ2-5; the DNA was not used to check the table's D call, TRBD2. TRBV12-2 is tagged as a pseudogene. The CDR3 loop spans 17 amino acids. In DNA form, the CDR3 reads TGTGCAAGTCGCTCGCACTGGGTAGCGGGAGGGTATGAGACCCAGTACTTC. Its translation: CASRSHWVAGGYETQYF.

The gene calls are TRBV27 and TRBJ2-3, with no clear D. CDR1 is MNHEY, CDR2 SMNVEV, per germline (reference sequence). Trimming stripped 3 bases from V and 3 bases from J, with 7 bases between. The CDR3 consists of 13 residues. The chain's CDR3 is CASSFRRTDTQYF. The DNA of the CDR3 is TGTGCCAGCAGTTTCCGGCGGACAGATACGCAGTATTTT.

V gene TRBV19 combines with J gene TRBJ1-3; 7 bases map to TRBD1. There are 14 residues in the CDR3. Germline CDR1 LNHDA, CDR2 SQIVND (reference sequence). V lost 9 bases, J lost 7 bases, and 12 bases stayed unmatched. The CDR3 here is CASIWTGSRNTIYF. DNA of the CDR3: TGTGCCAGCATCTGGACAGGCTCTCGGAACACCATATATTTT. Looking up the rest from reference TRBV19 and TRBJ1-3 gives the full variable domain: DGGITQSPKYLFRKEGQNVTLSCEQNLNHDAMYWYRQDPGQGLRLIYYSQIVNDFQKGDIAEGYSVSREKKESFPLTVTSAQKNPTAFYLCASIWTGSRNTIYFGEGSWLTVV.

This clone was observed a handful of times. This chain joins TRBV6-5 and TRBJ2-1; a weak D match, TRBD2 (6 bases). V was trimmed by 6 bases and J by 11 bases, leaving 11 bases between them. Germline V gene sequence: CDR1 MNHEY, CDR2 SVGAGI. This CDR3 is built from 11 residues. The CDR3 here is CASRTTSKQFF. The CDR3 DNA reads as TGTGCCAGCAGGACGACTAGTAAGCAGTTCTTC.

The V and J genes are TRBV5-1 and TRBJ2-3; D is perhaps TRBD1 (5 bases). CDR1 and CDR2 from the germline V gene are SGHRS and YFSETQ. The CDR3 length is 15 residues. Trimming took off 4 bases at V and 3 bases at J, with 15 bases between the two ends. Written as DNA, the CDR3 is TGCGCCAGCAGCCCAGGACAAAGAAGTACAGATACGCAGTATTTT. It codes for CASSPGQRSTDTQYF.

The CDR3 is CAIRDPGEAFF. The CDR3 DNA reads as TGTGCCATTCGTGATCCCGGTGAAGCTTTCTTT. The rearrangement links TRBV10-3 to TRBJ1-1; no clear D. This CDR3 has 11 residues. In germline, CDR1 is ENHRY, CDR2 SYGVKD. The V and J ends lost 9 bases and 7 bases respectively, with 12 bases between them.

In this sample, this clone turned up a few times. The V call is TRBV30, the J call TRBJ2-3, with D perhaps matching TRBD2 (6 bases). Germline CDR1 is GTSNPN and CDR2 is SVGIG (reference sequence). V dropped 3 bases and J dropped 2 bases, with 12 bases sitting between them. This CDR3 is built from 14 residues. The CDR3 reads CAWRPGRYTDTQYF. DNA of the CDR3: TGTGCCTGGAGACCCGGGAGATACACAGATACGCAGTATTTT. Full variable domain (rest looked up from reference TRBV30 and TRBJ2-3): SQTIHQWPATLVQPVGSPLSLECTVEGTSNPNLYWYRQAAGRGLQLLFYSVGIGQISSEVPQNLSASRPQDRQFILSSKKLLLSDSGFYLCAWRPGRYTDTQYFGPGTRLTVL.

The gene calls are TRBV6-5 and TRBJ2-7; the match to TRBD1 covers 9 bases. Trimming removed 4 bases from V and 7 bases from J; junction bases left unmatched: 14. Germline CDR1 is MNHEY and CDR2 is SVGAGI. The CDR3 spans 16 residues. CDR3 in amino acids: CASSFEIPGQGGEQYF. CDR3 DNA sequence: TGTGCCAGCAGTTTTGAGATCCCGGGACAGGGTGGGGAGCAGTACTTC.

This clone showed up just a few times. This rearrangement joins TRBV24-1 to TRBJ2-2, with 9 bases aligning to TRBD2. This CDR3 has 15 residues. J lost 7 bases, V lost 5 bases, and 7 bases had no gene match. Germline assignment: CDR1 KGHDR and CDR2 SFDVKD. CDR3 sequence: CATSVASGESGELFF. Here the CDR3 DNA reads TGTGCCACCAGTGTGGCTAGCGGGGAAAGCGGGGAGCTGTTTTTT.

The CDR3: CASSPRRVTDTQYF. CDR3 nucleotide sequence: TGTGCCAGCAGCCCCCGGAGGGTAACAGATACGCAGTATTTT. The gene calls are TRBV7-9 and TRBJ2-3, with D possibly TRBD2 on 6 matching bases. V was pared by 5 bases and J by 3 bases, with 12 bases between. CDR1 is SEHNR and CDR2 is FQNEAQ in the germline V gene (reference sequence). This CDR3 spans 14 amino acids. The variable domain in full, with the rest retrieved from reference TRBV7-9 and TRBJ2-3, is DTGVSQNPRHKITKRGQNVTFRCDPISEHNRLYWYRQTLGQGPEFLTYFQNEAQLEKSRLLSDRFSAERPKGSFSTLEIQRTEQGDSAMYLCASSPRRVTDTQYFGPGTRLTVL.

V and J are TRBV18 and TRBJ1-1; TRBD1 matches at 8 bases. The CDR3 runs 16 residues. Germline assignment: CDR1 KGHSH and CDR2 LQKENI. Losses at the gene ends were 0 bases for V and 4 bases for J; bases not matched to a gene: 7. The CDR3 reads CASSPPGRGQFTEAFF. The CDR3 DNA follows: TGTGCCAGCTCACCACCGGGCAGGGGGCAATTCACTGAAGCTTTCTTT.